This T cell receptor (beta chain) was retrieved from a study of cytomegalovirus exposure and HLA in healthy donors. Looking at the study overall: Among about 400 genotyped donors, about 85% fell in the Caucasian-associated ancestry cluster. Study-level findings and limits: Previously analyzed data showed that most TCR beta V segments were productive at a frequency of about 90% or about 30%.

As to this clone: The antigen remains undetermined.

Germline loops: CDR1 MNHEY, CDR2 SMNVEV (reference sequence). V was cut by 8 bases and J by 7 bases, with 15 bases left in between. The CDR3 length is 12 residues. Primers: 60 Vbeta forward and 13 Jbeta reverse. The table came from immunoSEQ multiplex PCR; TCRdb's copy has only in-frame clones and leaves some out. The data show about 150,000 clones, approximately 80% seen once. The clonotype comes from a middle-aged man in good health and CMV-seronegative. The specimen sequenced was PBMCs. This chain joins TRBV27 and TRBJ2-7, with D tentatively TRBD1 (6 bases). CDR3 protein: CASGTGLGEQYF. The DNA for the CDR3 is TGTGCCAGCGGCACAGGGCTGGGAGAGCAGTACTTC.